Listed below are T cell receptor beta chains from one sample, sequenced in a study of T cell repertoires in cytomegalovirus infection. From the reads, TCRdb called clonotypes with MiXCR, one entry per CDR3 protein. Of hundreds of thousands of distinct CDR3 sequences in the sample, about 11% were seen once. The sequenced sample consisted of PBMCs. These TCRs come from a human donor in good health (CMV status not recorded). Some clones in this sample may be carry-over from other donors' samples. CDR3s include the opening cysteine and the closing phenylalanine or tryptophan. D genes are given only for firm matches. Clone size is shown for a subset of rows, as once, few, many or a class of expanded clone.

cdr3_nt: TGTGCTAGTGGTCAAACGGGACGGATACTTAGCAATCAGCCCCAGCATTTT
cdr3_aa: CASGQTGRILSNQPQHF
v_call: TRBV12-5
j_call: TRBJ1-5
d_call: NA
clone_size: NA

cdr3_nt: TGTGCCATCAGTGACGGGGATTCCTCTGGGGCCAACGTCCTGACTTTC
cdr3_aa: CAISDGDSSGANVLTF
v_call: TRBV10-3
j_call: TRBJ2-6
d_call: NA
clone_size: NA

cdr3_nt: TGTGCCAGCAGTGCCGGACTAGCGGGAGTGGATGAGCAGTTCTTC
cdr3_aa: CASSAGLAGVDEQFF
v_call: TRBV6-2/TRBV6-3
j_call: TRBJ2-1
d_call: TRBD2
clone_size: few

cdr3_nt: TGCGCCAGCAGCTGGACAGGGGGTGAATCGGAGACCCAGTACTTC
cdr3_aa: CASSWTGGESETQYF
v_call: TRBV5-1
j_call: TRBJ2-5
d_call: TRBD1
clone_size: many

cdr3_nt: TGTGCCAGCAGCCCCCGAATCACAGGGGGCTTGGAGACCCAGTACTTC
cdr3_aa: CASSPRITGGLETQYF
v_call: TRBV7-9
j_call: TRBJ2-5
d_call: TRBD1
clone_size: NA

cdr3_nt: TGCAGTGCTACCACTCTCGGGACAGGGGACTACAATGAGCAGTTCTTC
cdr3_aa: CSATTLGTGDYNEQFF
v_call: TRBV20-1
j_call: TRBJ2-1
d_call: TRBD1
clone_size: few

cdr3_nt: TGCAGTGCCCCCGTGGGACAGGGAAACGAGCAGTACTTC
cdr3_aa: CSAPVGQGNEQYF
v_call: TRBV20-1
j_call: TRBJ2-7
d_call: TRBD1
clone_size: few

cdr3_nt: TGTGCCAGCAGGTACAGAGGCCTAGAGACCCAGTACTTC
cdr3_aa: CASRYRGLETQYF
v_call: TRBV28
j_call: TRBJ2-5
d_call: NA
clone_size: many

cdr3_nt: TGTGCCAGCAGTCCTCACACCCGGGACAGGGGACCCGTTATACTGGCCCAGTACTTC
cdr3_aa: CASSPHTRDRGPVILAQYF
v_call: TRBV28
j_call: TRBJ2-5
d_call: TRBD1
clone_size: many

cdr3_nt: TGTGCCAGCAGCTTAGAACTTCTCTACGAGCAGTACTTC
cdr3_aa: CASSLELLYEQYF
v_call: TRBV7-6
j_call: TRBJ2-7
d_call: NA
clone_size: many

cdr3_nt: TGTGCCAGCTCACAGCAGGTCGGCGAGCAGTACTTC
cdr3_aa: CASSQQVGEQYF
v_call: TRBV18
j_call: TRBJ2-7
d_call: NA
clone_size: many

cdr3_nt: TGTGCCAGCAGTTTCCCCGGTTCCTCCTACGAGCAGTACTTC
cdr3_aa: CASSFPGSSYEQYF
v_call: TRBV28
j_call: TRBJ2-7
d_call: NA
clone_size: many

cdr3_nt: TGTGCCAGCAGTTTAGCGACAGGGGTTATGGATGAAGCTTTCTTT
cdr3_aa: CASSLATGVMDEAFF
v_call: TRBV12-3/TRBV12-4
j_call: TRBJ1-1
d_call: TRBD1
clone_size: many

cdr3_nt: TGTGCCAGCAGTTACTCCCGACAGGCTCAAAACATTCAGTACTTC
cdr3_aa: CASSYSRQAQNIQYF
v_call: TRBV6-8
j_call: TRBJ2-4
d_call: NA
clone_size: NA

cdr3_nt: TGTGCCAGCAGCATAACTAGTAATGAGCAGTTCTTC
cdr3_aa: CASSITSNEQFF
v_call: TRBV5-4
j_call: TRBJ2-1
d_call: NA
clone_size: few

cdr3_nt: TGTGCCAGCAGTGAAGCCCCTCAGTCACCCCTCCACTTT
cdr3_aa: CASSEAPQSPLHF
v_call: TRBV2
j_call: TRBJ1-6
d_call: NA
clone_size: few

cdr3_nt: TGCGCCAGCAGTCAACGGGAGGGATATGAATACAATGAGCAGTTCTTC
cdr3_aa: CASSQREGYEYNEQFF
v_call: TRBV23-1
j_call: TRBJ2-1
d_call: TRBD2
clone_size: NA

cdr3_nt: TGTGCCAGCAGTGCGGACAACCATAAAGATACGCAGTATTTT
cdr3_aa: CASSADNHKDTQYF
v_call: TRBV12-3/TRBV12-4
j_call: TRBJ2-3
d_call: NA
clone_size: many

cdr3_nt: TGTGCCAGCAGCGTAGAGGCAGGGGGCAATCAGCCCCAGCATTTT
cdr3_aa: CASSVEAGGNQPQHF
v_call: TRBV9
j_call: TRBJ1-5
d_call: NA
clone_size: many

cdr3_nt: TGTGCCAGCAGTTACGGGGGTTCGATCACCGGGGAGCTGTTTTTT
cdr3_aa: CASSYGGSITGELFF
v_call: TRBV6-5
j_call: TRBJ2-2
d_call: NA
clone_size: NA

cdr3_nt: TGCGCCAGCAGCCAAGTGTGGCCCGGGGTTCGCTACACCTTC
cdr3_aa: CASSQVWPGVRYTF
v_call: TRBV4-1
j_call: TRBJ1-2
d_call: NA
clone_size: NA

cdr3_nt: TGTGCCAGCAGCTTACTTTCGGGTCAAGAGACCCAGTACTTC
cdr3_aa: CASSLLSGQETQYF
v_call: TRBV7-3
j_call: TRBJ2-5
d_call: NA
clone_size: many

cdr3_nt: TGCGCCAGCAGCTTGGGGACTAGCGGGAGAATTGGGTTCTTC
cdr3_aa: CASSLGTSGRIGFF
v_call: TRBV5-1
j_call: TRBJ2-1
d_call: TRBD2
clone_size: NA

cdr3_nt: TGTGCCAGCAGTTTCGGGTTCTATGGCTACACCTTC
cdr3_aa: CASSFGFYGYTF
v_call: TRBV12-3/TRBV12-4
j_call: TRBJ1-2
d_call: NA
clone_size: many

cdr3_nt: TGTGCCAGCAGCTTATCAAGCGCAATAGCCAAAAACATTCAGTACTTC
cdr3_aa: CASSLSSAIAKNIQYF
v_call: TRBV13
j_call: TRBJ2-4
d_call: NA
clone_size: NA

cdr3_nt: TGTGCCAGCAGCCAGGACAGTACTTTTCTAGCCAAAAACATTCAGTACTTC
cdr3_aa: CASSQDSTFLAKNIQYF
v_call: TRBV4-2
j_call: TRBJ2-4
d_call: NA
clone_size: many

cdr3_nt: TGTGCCAGCAGCGGATTACAGGGCCAGTACTTC
cdr3_aa: CASSGLQGQYF
v_call: TRBV7-9
j_call: TRBJ2-7
d_call: NA
clone_size: few